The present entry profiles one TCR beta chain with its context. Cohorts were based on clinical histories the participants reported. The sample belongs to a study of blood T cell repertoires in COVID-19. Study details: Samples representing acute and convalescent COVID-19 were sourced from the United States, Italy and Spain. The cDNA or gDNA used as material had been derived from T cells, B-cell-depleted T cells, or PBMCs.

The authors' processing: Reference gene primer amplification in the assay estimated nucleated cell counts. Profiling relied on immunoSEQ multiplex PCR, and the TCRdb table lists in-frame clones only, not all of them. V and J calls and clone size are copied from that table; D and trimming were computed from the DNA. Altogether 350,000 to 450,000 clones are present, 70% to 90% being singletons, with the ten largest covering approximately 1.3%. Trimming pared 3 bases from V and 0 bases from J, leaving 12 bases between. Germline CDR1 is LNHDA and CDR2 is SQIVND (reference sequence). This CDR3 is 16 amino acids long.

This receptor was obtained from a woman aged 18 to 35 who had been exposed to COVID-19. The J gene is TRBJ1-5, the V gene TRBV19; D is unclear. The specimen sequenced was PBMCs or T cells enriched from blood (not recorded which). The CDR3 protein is CASSMGSGISNQPQHF. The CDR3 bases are TGTGCCAGTAGTATGGGGTCCGGGATTAGCAATCAGCCCCAGCATTTT.